Below, 18 T cell receptor beta chains from the same sample are listed, as sequenced in a study of chemoradiotherapy in HPV16-positive cancers (dated 2022 in TCRdb). The library was made by the immunoSEQ multiplex PCR assay. This immuneACCESS table, as held by TCRdb, lists in-frame sequences with V and J called but not all clones. Of the missing ones, under half trace to an unresolved V gene in checked studies; the others have no known cause. Across this sample there are more than 20,000 clones, with roughly 92% seen only once. The top ten clones comprise roughly a sixth of the sample. The sample here was blood, taken from a patient who underwent chemoradiotherapy. The receptors originated from a human donor with HPV-associated anogenital cancer.

This clone was seen a handful of times. The chain carries TRBV14 and TRBJ1-3; 9 nucleotides line up with TRBD1. CDR1 is SGHDN and CDR2 is FVKESK in the germline V gene. Trimming at V came to 4 bases and at J to 9 bases, leaving 10 bases not matched to a gene. This CDR3 spans 15 amino acids. CDR3 protein: CASSPSGQGFGTIYF. In nucleotides, the CDR3 is TGTGCCAGCAGCCCGTCGGGACAGGGATTTGGCACCATATATTTT.

In this sample, this clone turned up once. This chain links TRBV4-1 with TRBJ2-5; 9 nucleotides align to TRBD2. Germline V gene lookup returns CDR1 MGHRA and CDR2 YSYEKL. V shed 0 bases and J 0 bases; nucleotides not matched to a gene: 8. This CDR3 region has 18 residues. In DNA, the CDR3 is TGCGCCAGCAGCCAAGAGTCGGAGACTAGCGGCTACCAAGAGACCCAGTACTTC. This translates into CASSQESETSGYQETQYF.

The V call is TRBV6-5, the J call TRBJ2-7; 8 bases map to TRBD1. J was trimmed by 3 bases and V by 7 bases; bases with no gene match: 11. CDR1 and CDR2 (germline): MNHEY, SVGAGI. The CDR3 has 15 amino acids. CDR3 loop: CASTASPRGLYEQYF. The DNA of the CDR3 is TGTGCCAGCACTGCGTCCCCCAGGGGGCTCTACGAGCAGTACTTC.

This rearrangement joins TRBV4-3 to TRBJ1-2; no definite D call. Between the trimmed V and J ends, which lost 6 bases and 4 bases, there was a span of 12 bases. This CDR3 contains 13 residues. The germline V gene encodes CDR1 LGHNA and CDR2 YSLEER. CDR3 bases: TGCGCCAGCAGTCTCACGACAACCTATGGCTACACCTTC. This translates into CASSLTTTYGYTF.

The chain recombines TRBV7-2 with TRBJ1-2; 10 bases are shared with TRBD1. J was trimmed by 7 bases and V by 1 base; bases with no gene match: 12. Germline assignment: CDR1 SGHTA and CDR2 FQGNSA. This CDR3 is built from 17 residues. The CDR3 sequence: CASSLDPGQGRRGGYTF. The CDR3 DNA follows: TGTGCCAGCAGCTTAGACCCGGGACAGGGGAGAAGGGGTGGCTACACCTTC.

The gene calls are TRBV9 and TRBJ2-1, with TRBD1 identical over 8 bases. Germline CDR1 reads SGDLS; CDR2 reads YYNGEE. The CDR3 is 16 residues long. The ends lost 0 bases at V and 5 bases at J; junction bases unmatched: 7. The DNA of the CDR3 is TGTGCCAGCAGCGTAGGGCCCGGGACAGGAAACAATGAGCAGTTCTTC. This encodes CASSVGPGTGNNEQFF.

The rearrangement joins TRBV6-1 to TRBJ1-2; D ambiguous. Trimming left V 7 bases short and J 2 bases short, with 17 bases between. The CDR3 loop spans 15 amino acids. Germline-derived CDR1 and CDR2 are MNHNS and SASEGT. For the CDR3, the DNA is TGTGCCAGCACATTCCAACGGGGTTTAAACTATGGCTACACCTTC. Amino acids: CASTFQRGLNYGYTF.

This chain uses TRBV7-6 with TRBJ2-5; 7 bases fit TRBD2. J gave up 1 base and V 3 bases, and 11 bases lay outside the gene matches. In germline, CDR1 is SGHVS, CDR2 FNYEAQ. The CDR3 has 17 residues. The CDR3 sequence: CASSLGGWADSQETQYF. CDR3 nucleotide sequence: TGTGCCAGCAGCTTGGGGGGGTGGGCAGACTCCCAAGAGACCCAGTACTTC.

This chain joins TRBV18 and TRBJ2-7; no firm D call. V lost 3 bases to trimming and J lost 0 bases, with 6 bases between them. CDR1 and CDR2 (germline): KGHSH, LQKENI. The length of the CDR3 is 13 residues. DNA of the CDR3: TGTGCCAGCTCACCGTCTGTCTCCTACGAGCAGTACTTC. This translates into CASSPSVSYEQYF.

This sequence joins TRBV6-5 and TRBJ2-2, with D unresolved. V dropped 0 bases and J dropped 4 bases, with 9 bases sitting between them. Germline V gene sequence: CDR1 MNHEY, CDR2 SVGAGI. CDR3 length: 15 residues. CDR3 protein: CASSYSSTGTGELFF. The CDR3 DNA sequence: TGTGCCAGCAGTTACTCTTCGACGGGCACCGGGGAGCTGTTTTTT.

A single count supports this clone. This chain connects TRBV6-6 to TRBJ1-2; no reliable D call. CDR3 length equals 15 residues. With 2 bases removed from V and 7 bases from J, the gap between germline ends came to 17 bases. Per germline, CDR1 MNHNY and CDR2 SVGAGI (reference sequence). The DNA of the CDR3 is TGTGCCAGCAGTTACGGGTCGGCTCCGGAGGGTGGCTACACCTTC. Residues: CASSYGSAPEGGYTF.

V and J are TRBV23-1 and TRBJ1-1; D is possibly TRBD1 (6 bases). TRBV23-1 is sorted into the ORF group, with uncertain function. The CDR3 has 15 amino acids. Trimming pared 7 bases from V and 7 bases from J, leaving 22 bases between. CDR3: CASIPRGGASFEAFF. The CDR3 nucleotides read TGCGCCAGCATTCCTAGGGGGGGGGCATCCTTTGAAGCTTTCTTT.

Only a few counts were recorded for this clone. The rearrangement links TRBV18 to TRBJ1-6; TRBD1 might be the D (6 bases). V was trimmed by 3 bases and J by 9 bases, leaving 9 bases between them. The CDR3 totals 13 residues. CDR1 KGHSH and CDR2 LQKENI come from the germline V gene. CDR3 bases: TGTGCCAGCTCACCGGGACAAAGTTCACCCCTCCACTTT. Its protein is CASSPGQSSPLHF.

The chain recombines TRBV28 with TRBJ1-2, with TRBD1 as a possible D gene (5 bases). From germline, CDR1 is MDHEN and CDR2 SYDVKM. Trimming pared 5 bases from V and 8 bases from J, leaving 21 bases between. The CDR3 has 15 residues. CDR3 nucleotides: TGTGCCAGCAGTCCCCAGCCGGGGGTCCCTGGGGGCTACACCTTC. Amino acids: CASSPQPGVPGGYTF.

The chain recombines TRBV11-3 with TRBJ2-7; 10 bases match TRBD2. This CDR3 is built from 15 residues. The V gene end was trimmed by 2 bases and the J gene end by 0 bases; junction bases not matched to a gene: 1. CDR1 SGHNT and CDR2 YENEEA come from the germline V gene. In DNA form, the CDR3 reads TGTGCCAGCAGCTTACTAGCGGGGGACTCCTACGAGCAGTACTTC. This translates into CASSLLAGDSYEQYF.

The chain carries TRBV15 and TRBJ2-3; 9 bases align to TRBD1. Germline trimming cut 6 bases from V and 3 bases from J; bases unmatched to any gene: 7. The CDR3 runs 15 residues. Germline CDR1 is LNHNV and CDR2 is YYDKDF (reference sequence). The CDR3 coding sequence is TGTGCCACCAGTCCGGGACAGGGACGTACAGATACGCAGTATTTT. Translating it yields CATSPGQGRTDTQYF.

The chain joins TRBV10-3 to TRBJ2-7; 11 nucleotides align to TRBD1. Trimming took 4 bases from V and 3 from J; bases not matched to a gene: 5. In germline, CDR1 is ENHRY, CDR2 SYGVKD. The CDR3 is 15 amino acids. This chain's CDR3 is CAISAWTGGRYEQYF. CDR3 DNA: TGTGCCATCAGTGCCTGGACAGGGGGCCGCTACGAGCAGTACTTC.

This chain links TRBV27 with TRBJ2-5; D gene unclear. The CDR3 consists of 14 residues. Deletions cut 6 bases from V and 11 bases from J, with 22 bases between. Germline lookup yields CDR1 MNHEY and CDR2 SMNVEV (reference sequence). CDR3 amino acids: CASRPTLTFFGQYF. The CDR3 nucleotides are TGTGCCAGCAGGCCAACGTTGACCTTCTTTGGGCAGTACTTC.